These T cell receptor beta chains were read from a single sample in a study of graft-versus-host responses after intestinal transplantation. No antigen has been identified for these receptors. Assay used: immunoSEQ multiplex PCR; TCRdb lists only in-frame clones, some missing. In the table there are about 50,000 clones, nearly 95% of which are singletons. This material consisted of unstimulated CD4+ T cells sorted from spleen or lymph node cells, taken before transplant. Receptors were obtained from a human donor who was the organ donor for an intestinal transplant. Each CDR3 is given with its conserved first and last residue. Some rows mark clone size as missing; the rest say once, few, many or name a class of expanded clone.

j_call: TRBJ1-1; clone_size: NA; v_call: TRBV7-9; cdr3_aa: CASSHDRMNTEAFF
j_call: TRBJ2-1; clone_size: NA; v_call: TRBV4-3; cdr3_aa: CASSQDTARNNEQFF
j_call: TRBJ2-3; clone_size: NA; v_call: TRBV2; cdr3_aa: CASIGLAGAQYF
j_call: TRBJ1-2; clone_size: NA; v_call: TRBV4-2; cdr3_aa: CASSQEKGSYTF
j_call: TRBJ2-6; clone_size: once; v_call: TRBV2; cdr3_aa: CASSRSSGANVLTF
j_call: TRBJ2-3; clone_size: NA; v_call: TRBV18; cdr3_aa: CASSPDRATDTQYF
j_call: TRBJ2-3; clone_size: NA; v_call: TRBV29-1; cdr3_aa: CSVAGGGRQGSGRGPSDTQYF
j_call: TRBJ1-4; clone_size: once; v_call: TRBV28; cdr3_aa: CASGSRGPGGANEKLFF
j_call: TRBJ2-2; clone_size: NA; v_call: TRBV6-5; cdr3_aa: CASSYRTGELFF
j_call: TRBJ1-1; clone_size: NA; v_call: TRBV6-5; cdr3_aa: CASSYSTGNTEAFF
j_call: TRBJ2-1; clone_size: NA; v_call: TRBV11-2; cdr3_aa: CASSFLALNNEQFF
j_call: TRBJ2-1; clone_size: NA; v_call: TRBV30; cdr3_aa: CAWISWLAGGEQFF
j_call: TRBJ2-7; clone_size: NA; v_call: TRBV5-6; cdr3_aa: CASSLPGKDYEQYF
j_call: TRBJ2-5; clone_size: NA; v_call: TRBV5-1; cdr3_aa: CASSLGLAGYLQETQYF